One sample yielded the 8 T cell receptor beta chains listed below, sequenced in a study of Ad26.COV2.S vaccination and SARS-CoV-2 variants. The treatment denotes: roughly 20 received Ad26.COV2.S at low or high dose, single or two shots; 5 received placebo; per-sample allocation not given. The investigators took samples on day 63 after the first vaccine or placebo injection. TCRdb's copy holds only in-frame clones and misses some; the assay was immunoSEQ multiplex PCR. Of over 450,000 clones detected, 80% to 90% appear once; the ten largest clones hold around 1.6%. Sequencing used peripheral blood, obtained in a trial of Ad26.COV2.S vaccine versus placebo. The receptor source for this set is a person between 18 and 65 years old who received the Ad26.COV2.S COVID-19 vaccine or a placebo.

In this sample, this clone turned up once. This chain connects TRBV18 to TRBJ2-2, with D perhaps matching TRBD1 or TRBD2 (5 bases each). V was cut by 2 bases and J by 1 base, with 8 bases left in between. CDR1 KGHSH and CDR2 LQKENI come from the germline V gene. CDR3 length: 15 residues. The DNA for the CDR3 is TGTGCCAGCTCACCAGAGGGGCGGAACACCGGGGAGCTGTTTTTT. It yields the protein CASSPEGRNTGELFF.

The chain has TRBV9 and TRBJ1-4, with no clear D. In germline, CDR1 is SGDLS, CDR2 YYNGEE. Trimming took off 0 bases at V and 4 bases at J, with 4 bases between the two ends. The CDR3 consists of 13 residues. CDR3 DNA: TGTGCCAGCAGCGTAGGGATTAATGAAAAACTGTTTTTT. Translation: CASSVGINEKLFF.

V is TRBV6-5 and J is TRBJ1-2; D unclear. The V gene's germline CDR1 is MNHEY and CDR2 SVGAGI. The V end lost 0 bases, the J end lost 0 bases, and 11 bases lay between the germline ends. The CDR3 spans 16 residues. As DNA, the CDR3 is TGTGCCAGCAGTTACTCGATAACGGCCCCTAACTATGGCTACACCTTC. Translating it yields CASSYSITAPNYGYTF.

The V call is TRBV10-2, the J call TRBJ2-7, with TRBD1 as a possible D gene (6 bases). The CDR3 runs to 14 residues. V was cut by 5 bases and J by 5 bases, with 16 bases left in between. CDR1 and CDR2 (germline): WSHSY, SAAADI. The CDR3 spells CASSPSTGTDEQYF. The CDR3 region has the DNA TGCGCCAGCAGTCCGTCTACAGGGACCGACGAGCAGTACTTC.

The chain carries TRBV7-3 and TRBJ2-2; TRBD2 matches 7 bases. This CDR3 spans 17 amino acids. Germline V gene data show CDR1 as SGHTA and CDR2 as FQGTGA. V gave up 1 base and J gave up 5 bases; unmatched junction bases: 10. The CDR3 bases are TGTGCCAGCAGCTTAATCCCCGCGGGAGCGGAAACCGGGGAGCTGTTTTTT. Its translation is CASSLIPAGAETGELFF.

The rearrangement links TRBV27 to TRBJ2-7, with D unclear. The germline V gene has CDR1 MNHEY and CDR2 SMNVEV (reference sequence). The CDR3 loop spans 12 amino acids. V gave up 6 bases and J gave up 4 bases, with 10 bases separating them. The CDR3 nucleotides are TGTGCCAGCAGGTCAGCCGGGTACGAGCAGTACTTC. Translating it yields CASRSAGYEQYF.

This chain uses TRBV7-2 with TRBJ2-3; no clear D gene. The ends were cut back, 0 bases at V and 7 bases at J, with 11 bases in the middle. The CDR3 spans 14 residues. CDR1 and CDR2 from the germline V gene are SGHTA and FQGNSA. CDR3 nucleotides: TGTGCCAGCAGCTTAGCGGGTGGAGTATATACGCAGTATTTT. This sequence encodes CASSLAGGVYTQYF.

In this sample, this clone turned up once. The chain has TRBV2 and TRBJ1-2; D might be TRBD1 (5 bases). The germline V gene encodes CDR1 SNHLY and CDR2 FYNNEI. This CDR3 comprises 15 residues. The V gene lost 0 bases and the J gene lost 6 bases, with 14 bases spanning the gap. The CDR3 sequence: CASSEAPRAVHGYTF. The CDR3, as DNA: TGTGCCAGCAGTGAAGCGCCCAGGGCCGTTCATGGCTACACCTTC.